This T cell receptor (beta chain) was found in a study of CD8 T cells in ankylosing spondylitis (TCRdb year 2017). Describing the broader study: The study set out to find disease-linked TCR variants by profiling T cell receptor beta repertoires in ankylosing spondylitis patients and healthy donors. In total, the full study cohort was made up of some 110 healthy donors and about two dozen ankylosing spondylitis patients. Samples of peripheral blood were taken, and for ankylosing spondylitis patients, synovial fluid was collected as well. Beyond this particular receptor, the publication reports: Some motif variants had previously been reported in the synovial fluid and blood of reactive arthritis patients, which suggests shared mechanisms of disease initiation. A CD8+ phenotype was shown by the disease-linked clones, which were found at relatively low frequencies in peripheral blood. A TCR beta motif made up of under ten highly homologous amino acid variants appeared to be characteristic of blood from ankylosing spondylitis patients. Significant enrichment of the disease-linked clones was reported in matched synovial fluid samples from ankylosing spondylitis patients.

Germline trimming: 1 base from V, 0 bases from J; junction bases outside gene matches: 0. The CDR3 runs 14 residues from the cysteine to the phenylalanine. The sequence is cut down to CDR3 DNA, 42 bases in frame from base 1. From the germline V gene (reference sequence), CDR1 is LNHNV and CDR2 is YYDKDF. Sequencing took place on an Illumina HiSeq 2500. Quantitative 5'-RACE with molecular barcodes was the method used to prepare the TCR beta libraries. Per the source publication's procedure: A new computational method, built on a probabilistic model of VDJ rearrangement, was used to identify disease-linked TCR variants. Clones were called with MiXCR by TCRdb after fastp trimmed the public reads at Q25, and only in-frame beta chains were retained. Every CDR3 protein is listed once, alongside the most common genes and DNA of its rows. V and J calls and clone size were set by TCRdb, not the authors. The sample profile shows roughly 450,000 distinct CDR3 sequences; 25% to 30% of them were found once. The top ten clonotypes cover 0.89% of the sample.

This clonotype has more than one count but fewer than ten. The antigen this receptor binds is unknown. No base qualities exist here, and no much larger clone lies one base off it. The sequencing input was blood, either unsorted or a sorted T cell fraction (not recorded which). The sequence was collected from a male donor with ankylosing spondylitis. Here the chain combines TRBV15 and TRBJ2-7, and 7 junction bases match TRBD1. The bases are TGTGCCACCAGCAGAGGGGACAGCTCCTACGAGCAGTACTTC. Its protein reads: CATSRGDSSYEQYF.